This entry concerns a single T cell receptor (beta chain). The data stem from a study of OX40 agonist ivuxolimab in advanced cancers. Study-level information: Those enrolled were 70% to 85% male, with a mean age of about 66 years and ages from about 20 to 85. Antecedent anti-PD-1, anti-PD-L1 or anti-CTLA-4 therapy was permissible, with roughly 40% having received some.

TCRdb's table, derived via immunoSEQ multiplex PCR, lists solely in-frame clones and lacks some. Here the sample spans tens of thousands of clones, under 90% being singletons. With autoimmune disease history or systemic immunosuppression, patients were excluded. The TCR originated in an adult with an advanced solid tumor such as melanoma, head and neck, liver or kidney cancer. Sequenced material: CD4+ or CD8+ T cells sorted from blood, taken in a trial of the OX40 agonist ivuxolimab.

The CDR3 protein is CASSLVGGDQETQYF. Here the CDR3 DNA reads TGTGCCAGCAGCTTAGTAGGTGGGGATCAAGAGACCCAGTACTTC. V and J are TRBV7-2 and TRBJ2-5; no clear D. Germline CDR1 and CDR2: SGHTA and FQGNSA. Trimming shortened V by 1 base and J by 2 bases, and 11 bases separated the two germline ends. This CDR3 is 15 amino acids long.